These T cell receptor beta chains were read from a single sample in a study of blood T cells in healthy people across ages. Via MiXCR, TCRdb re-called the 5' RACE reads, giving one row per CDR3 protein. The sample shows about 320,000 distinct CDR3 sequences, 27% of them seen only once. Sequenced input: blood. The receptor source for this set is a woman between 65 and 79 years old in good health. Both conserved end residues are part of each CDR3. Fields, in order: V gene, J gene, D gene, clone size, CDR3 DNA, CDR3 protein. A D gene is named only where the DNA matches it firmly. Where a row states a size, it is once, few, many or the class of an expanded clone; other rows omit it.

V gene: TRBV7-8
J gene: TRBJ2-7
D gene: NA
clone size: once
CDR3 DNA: TGTGCCAGCAGCTTAGGCGGCGTGTCCTACGAGCAGTACTTC
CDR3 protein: CASSLGGVSYEQYF

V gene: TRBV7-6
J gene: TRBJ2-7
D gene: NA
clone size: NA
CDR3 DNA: TGTGCCTGCAGCTCCCAGGACGGGTACGAGCAGTACTTC
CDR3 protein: CACSSQDGYEQYF

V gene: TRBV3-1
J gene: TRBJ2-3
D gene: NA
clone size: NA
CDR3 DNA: TGTGCCAGCAGCCAGGGGCCTAGTCGAGCAGATACGCAGTATTTT
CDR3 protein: CASSQGPSRADTQYF

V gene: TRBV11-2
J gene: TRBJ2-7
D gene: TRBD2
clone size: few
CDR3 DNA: TGTGCCAGCAGCCGACTAGCGGGTTCCTACGAGCAGTACTTC
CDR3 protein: CASSRLAGSYEQYF

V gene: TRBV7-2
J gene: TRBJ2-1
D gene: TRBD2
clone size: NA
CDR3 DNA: TGTGCCAGCAACCGAGGCCTCGAACTAGCGGGAGTTCCCTACAATGAGCAGTTCTTC
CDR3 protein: CASNRGLELAGVPYNEQFF

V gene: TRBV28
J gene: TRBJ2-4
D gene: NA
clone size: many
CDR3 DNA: TGTGCCAGCAGTACTTACACGACACTAGCCAAAAACATTCAGTACTTC
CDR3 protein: CASSTYTTLAKNIQYF

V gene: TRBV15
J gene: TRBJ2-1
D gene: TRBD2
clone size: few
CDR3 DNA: TGTGCCACCAGTCCGGGCGGGAGAAGTGACAATGAGCAGTTCTTC
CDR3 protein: CATSPGGRSDNEQFF

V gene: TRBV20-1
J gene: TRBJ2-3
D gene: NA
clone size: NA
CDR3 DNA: TGCAGTGCTAGGGACATCTACGCAGATACGCAGTATTTT
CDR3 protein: CSARDIYADTQYF

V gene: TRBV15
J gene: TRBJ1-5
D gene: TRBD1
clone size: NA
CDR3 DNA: TGTGCCACCAGCAGACCTAGGGGGACAGGGATTTATCAGCCCCAGCATTTT
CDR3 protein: CATSRPRGTGIYQPQHF

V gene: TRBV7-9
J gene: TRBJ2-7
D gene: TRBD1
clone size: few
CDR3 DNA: TGTGCCAGCAGCCGCCCCGGGACAGAGGCCTACGAGCAGTACTTC
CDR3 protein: CASSRPGTEAYEQYF

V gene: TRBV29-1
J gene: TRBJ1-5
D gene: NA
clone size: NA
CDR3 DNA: TGCAGCGTTGGGGCAGGTGGGAGCAATCAGCCCCAGCATTTT
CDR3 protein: CSVGAGGSNQPQHF

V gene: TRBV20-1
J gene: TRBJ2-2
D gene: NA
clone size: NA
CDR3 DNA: TGCAGTGCTAAGCAGGGTATCGGGGAGCTGCTTTTT
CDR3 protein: CSAKQGIGELLF

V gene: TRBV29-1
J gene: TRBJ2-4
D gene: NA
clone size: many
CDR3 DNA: TGCAGCGTTGAAGACAACAAAAACATTCAGTACTTC
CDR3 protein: CSVEDNKNIQYF

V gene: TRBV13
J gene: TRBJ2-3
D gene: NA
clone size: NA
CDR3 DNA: TGTGCCAGCAGCCAGGGGACCTCGCTTTTAAGAGATACGCAGTATTTT
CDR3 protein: CASSQGTSLLRDTQYF

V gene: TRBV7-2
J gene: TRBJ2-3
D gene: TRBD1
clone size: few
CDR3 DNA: TGTGCCAGCAGGCCGCGGACAGGTAGCACAGATACGCAGTATTTT
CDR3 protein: CASRPRTGSTDTQYF

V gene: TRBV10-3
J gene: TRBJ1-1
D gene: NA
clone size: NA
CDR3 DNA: TGTGCCATCAGTGAGGGTCTGAGCACTGAAGCTTTCTTT
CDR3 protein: CAISEGLSTEAFF

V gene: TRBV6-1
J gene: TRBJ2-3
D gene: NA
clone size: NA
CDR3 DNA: TGTGCCAGCAGTTCTGACAGGCTAAGCACAGATACGCAGTATTTT
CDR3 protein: CASSSDRLSTDTQYF

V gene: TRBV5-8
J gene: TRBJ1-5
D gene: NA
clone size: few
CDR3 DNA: TGTGCCAGCAGCTTGGTTTTCTCGACGGGGAATCAGCCCCAGCATTTT
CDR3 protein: CASSLVFSTGNQPQHF

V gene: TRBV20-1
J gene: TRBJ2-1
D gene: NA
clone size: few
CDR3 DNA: TGCAGTTCAAAGGGGTCCGGGGGCGCACGAGAGTCCTACAATGAGCAGTTCTTC
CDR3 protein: CSSKGSGGARESYNEQFF

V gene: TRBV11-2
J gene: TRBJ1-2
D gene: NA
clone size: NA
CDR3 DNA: TGTGCCAGCAGCCCCGACAGCTATAACTATGGCTACACCTTC
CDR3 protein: CASSPDSYNYGYTF

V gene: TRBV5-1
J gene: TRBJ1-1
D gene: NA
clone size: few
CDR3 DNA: TGCGCCAGCAGCTTCGACCCGGCCGGGGGAGGCACTGAAGCTTTCTTT
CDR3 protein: CASSFDPAGGGTEAFF

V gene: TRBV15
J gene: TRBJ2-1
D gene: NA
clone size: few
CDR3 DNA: TGTGCCACCAGCAGAGATAAGACTACAGGGCAGTTCTTC
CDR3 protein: CATSRDKTTGQFF

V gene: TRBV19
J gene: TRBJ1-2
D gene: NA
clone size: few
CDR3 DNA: TGTGCCAGTAGAGGAGGGCTTTTGTATGGCTACACCTTC
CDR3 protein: CASRGGLLYGYTF

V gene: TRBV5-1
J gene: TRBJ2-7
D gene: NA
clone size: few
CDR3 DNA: TGCGCCAGCAGCTTGGCCGGGACGTCCTCCTACGAGCAGTACTTC
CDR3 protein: CASSLAGTSSYEQYF

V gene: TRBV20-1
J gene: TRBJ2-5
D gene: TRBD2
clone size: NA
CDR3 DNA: TGCAGTGCCCCTGGCCTTGGGGGGGTTGGACTAGCCCTACAAGAGACCCAGTACTTC
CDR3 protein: CSAPGLGGVGLALQETQYF

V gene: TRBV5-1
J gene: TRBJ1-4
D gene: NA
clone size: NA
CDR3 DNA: TGCGCCAGCAGCGCCTCGAGTACGGTTAATGAAAAACTGTTTTTT
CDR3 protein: CASSASSTVNEKLFF

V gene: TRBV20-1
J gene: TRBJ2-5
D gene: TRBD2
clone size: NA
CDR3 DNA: TGCAGTGCTAGAGATCCTCAGCGGGAGGCCGCCCTACAAGAGACCCAGTACTTC
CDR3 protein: CSARDPQREAALQETQYF

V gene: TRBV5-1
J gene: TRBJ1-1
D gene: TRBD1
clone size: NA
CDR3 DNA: TGCACCAGCAGCTCGCGACAGGGGATGAACACTGAAGCTTTCTTT
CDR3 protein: CTSSSRQGMNTEAFF

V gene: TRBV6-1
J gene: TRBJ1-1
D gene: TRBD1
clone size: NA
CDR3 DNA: TGTGCCAGCAGTGCCCCGGGACAGTTTAAACCTGAAGCTTTCTTT
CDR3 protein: CASSAPGQFKPEAFF

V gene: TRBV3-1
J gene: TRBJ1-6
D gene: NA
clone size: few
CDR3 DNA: TGTGCCAGCAGCCAAGTCTCGGTCTCACCCCTCCACTTT
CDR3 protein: CASSQVSVSPLHF

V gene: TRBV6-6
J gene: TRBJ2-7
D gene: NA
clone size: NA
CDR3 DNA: TGTGCCAGCAGGGAATGGGACACGCCTTTGTACTTC
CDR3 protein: CASREWDTPLYF

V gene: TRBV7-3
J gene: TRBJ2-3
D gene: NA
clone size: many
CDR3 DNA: TGTGCCAGCAGCTTAACACGAACTAGCACAGATACGCAGTATTTT
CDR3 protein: CASSLTRTSTDTQYF